This TCR beta chain was observed in a study of blood T cell repertoires in COVID-19. Study summary: Sites across the United States, Italy and Spain contributed samples from acute and convalescent COVID-19. From T cells, B-cell-depleted T cells, or PBMCs came the material, which was cDNA or gDNA.

Authors' analysis steps: Estimation of nucleated cell counts was performed using reference gene primer amplification. Generated by immunoSEQ multiplex PCR, the TCRdb table keeps only in-frame clones and is missing some. V, J and clone size were drawn from that table, and D and trimming were deduced from the DNA. The sample has approximately 300,000 clones; around 92% are singletons. V was pared by 5 bases and J by 1 base, with 4 bases of the junction left unmatched. The CDR3 spans 14 residues. CDR1 SGHTA and CDR2 FQGNSA come from the germline V gene. Sequenced sample: peripheral blood. The chain is built from TRBV7-2 and TRBJ1-1, with 7 nucleotides matching TRBD1. The clonotype comes from a young man who had recovered from COVID-19. CDR3 DNA sequence: TGTGCCAGCAGCGTGGGACAGCGGAACACTGAAGCTTTCTTT. Its protein product is CASSVGQRNTEAFF.